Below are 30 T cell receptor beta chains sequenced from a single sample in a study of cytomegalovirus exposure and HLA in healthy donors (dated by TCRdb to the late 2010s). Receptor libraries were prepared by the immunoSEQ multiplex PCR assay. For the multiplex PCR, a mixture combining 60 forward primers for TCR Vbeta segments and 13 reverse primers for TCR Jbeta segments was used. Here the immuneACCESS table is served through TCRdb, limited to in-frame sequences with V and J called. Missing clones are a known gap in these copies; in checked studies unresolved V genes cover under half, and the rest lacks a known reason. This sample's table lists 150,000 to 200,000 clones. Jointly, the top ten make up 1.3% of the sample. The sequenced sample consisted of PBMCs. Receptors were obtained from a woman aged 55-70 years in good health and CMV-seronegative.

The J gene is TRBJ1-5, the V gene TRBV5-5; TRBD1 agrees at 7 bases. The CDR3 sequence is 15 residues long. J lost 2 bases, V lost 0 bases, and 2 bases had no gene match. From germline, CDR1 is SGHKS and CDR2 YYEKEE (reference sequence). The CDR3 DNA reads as TGTGCCAGCAGCTTGGGAGACAGGGGCAATCAGCCCCAGCATTTT. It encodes CASSLGDRGNQPQHF.

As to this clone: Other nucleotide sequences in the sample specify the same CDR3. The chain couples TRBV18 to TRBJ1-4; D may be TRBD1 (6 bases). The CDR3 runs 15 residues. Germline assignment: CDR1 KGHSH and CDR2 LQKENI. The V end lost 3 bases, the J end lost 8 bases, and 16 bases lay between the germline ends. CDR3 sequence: CASSPRRDNGEKLFF. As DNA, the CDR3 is TGTGCCAGCTCACCTAGAAGGGACAACGGGGAAAAACTGTTTTTT.

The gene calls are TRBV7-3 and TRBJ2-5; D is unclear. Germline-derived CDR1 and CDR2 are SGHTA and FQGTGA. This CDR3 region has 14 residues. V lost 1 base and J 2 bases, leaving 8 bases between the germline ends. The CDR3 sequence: CASSLRATQETQYF. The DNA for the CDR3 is TGTGCCAGCAGCTTAAGGGCAACTCAAGAGACCCAGTACTTC.

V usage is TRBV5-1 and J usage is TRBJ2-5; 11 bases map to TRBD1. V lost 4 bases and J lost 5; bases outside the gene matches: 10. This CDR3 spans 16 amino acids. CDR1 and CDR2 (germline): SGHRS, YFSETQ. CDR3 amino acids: CASSTWTGGIGETQYF. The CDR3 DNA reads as TGCGCCAGCAGCACCTGGACAGGGGGCATTGGTGAGACCCAGTACTTC.

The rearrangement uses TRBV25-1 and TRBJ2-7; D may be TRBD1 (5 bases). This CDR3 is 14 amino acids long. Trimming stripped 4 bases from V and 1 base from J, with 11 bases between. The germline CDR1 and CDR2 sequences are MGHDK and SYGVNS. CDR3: CASSATTVSYEQYF. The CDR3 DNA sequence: TGTGCCAGCAGTGCCACGACAGTTTCCTACGAGCAGTACTTC.

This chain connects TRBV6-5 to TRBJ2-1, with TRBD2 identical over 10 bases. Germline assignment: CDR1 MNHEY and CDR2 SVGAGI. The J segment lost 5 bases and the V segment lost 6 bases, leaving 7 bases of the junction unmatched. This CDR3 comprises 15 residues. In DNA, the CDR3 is TGTGCCAGCAGGAGCGGGAGGGCCAGGAACAATGAGCAGTTCTTC. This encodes CASRSGRARNNEQFF.

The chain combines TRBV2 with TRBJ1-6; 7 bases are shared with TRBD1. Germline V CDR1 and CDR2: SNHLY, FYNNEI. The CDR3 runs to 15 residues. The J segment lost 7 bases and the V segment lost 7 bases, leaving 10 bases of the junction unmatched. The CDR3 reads CASTVDREKNSPLHF. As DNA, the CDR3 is TGTGCCAGCACCGTAGACAGGGAAAAGAATTCACCCCTCCACTTT. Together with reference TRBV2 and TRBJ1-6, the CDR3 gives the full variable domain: EPEVTQTPSHQVTQMGQEVILRCVPISNHLYFYWYRQILGQKVEFLVSFYNNEISEKSEIFDDQFSVERPDGSNFTLKIRSTKLEDSAMYFCASTVDREKNSPLHFGNGTRLTVT.

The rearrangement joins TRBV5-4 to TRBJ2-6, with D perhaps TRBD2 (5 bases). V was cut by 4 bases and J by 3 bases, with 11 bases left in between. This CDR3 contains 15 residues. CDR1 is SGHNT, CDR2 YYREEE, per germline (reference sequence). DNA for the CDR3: TGTGCCAGCAGCCGGACTCTGGTTGGGGCCAACGTCCTGACTTTC. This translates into CASSRTLVGANVLTF.

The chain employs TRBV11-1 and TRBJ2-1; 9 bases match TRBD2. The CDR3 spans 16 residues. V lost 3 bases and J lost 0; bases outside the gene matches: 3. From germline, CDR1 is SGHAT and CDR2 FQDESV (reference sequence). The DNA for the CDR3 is TGTGCCAGCAGCTTTAGCGGGAGATACTCCTACAATGAGCAGTTCTTC. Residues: CASSFSGRYSYNEQFF.

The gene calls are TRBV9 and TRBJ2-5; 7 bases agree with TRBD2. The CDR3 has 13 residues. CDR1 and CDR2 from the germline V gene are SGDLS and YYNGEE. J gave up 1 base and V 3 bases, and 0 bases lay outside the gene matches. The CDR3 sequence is CASSGTSQETQYF. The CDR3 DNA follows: TGTGCCAGCAGCGGGACTAGCCAAGAGACCCAGTACTTC.

The CDR3 sequence is CASSETSGSYEQFF. CDR3 coding DNA: TGCGCCAGCAGCGAGACTAGCGGGAGTTATGAGCAGTTCTTC. This rearrangement joins TRBV5-1 to TRBJ2-1, with 12 bases matching TRBD2. The germline CDR1 and CDR2 sequences are SGHRS and YFSETQ. This CDR3 has 14 residues. Losses at the gene ends were 4 bases for V and 8 bases for J; bases not matched to a gene: 4.

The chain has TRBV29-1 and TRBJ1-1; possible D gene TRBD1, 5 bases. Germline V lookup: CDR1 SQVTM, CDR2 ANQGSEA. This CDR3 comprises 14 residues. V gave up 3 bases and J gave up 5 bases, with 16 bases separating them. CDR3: CSVDWGPGETEAFF. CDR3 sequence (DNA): TGCAGCGTTGATTGGGGACCGGGGGAGACTGAAGCTTTCTTT.

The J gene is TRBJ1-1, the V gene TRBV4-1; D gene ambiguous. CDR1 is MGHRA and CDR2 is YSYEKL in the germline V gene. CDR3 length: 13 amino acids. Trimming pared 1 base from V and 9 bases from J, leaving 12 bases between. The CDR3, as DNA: TGCGCCAGCAGCCAAGGGGCAGGCATGAAAGCTTTCTTT. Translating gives CASSQGAGMKAFF.

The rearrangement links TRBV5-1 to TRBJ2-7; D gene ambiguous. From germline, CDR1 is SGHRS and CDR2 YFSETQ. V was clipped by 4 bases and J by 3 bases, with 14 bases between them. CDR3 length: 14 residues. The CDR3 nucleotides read TGCGCCAGCAGCCTGACATCTTTGGACTACGAGCAGTACTTC. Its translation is CASSLTSLDYEQYF.

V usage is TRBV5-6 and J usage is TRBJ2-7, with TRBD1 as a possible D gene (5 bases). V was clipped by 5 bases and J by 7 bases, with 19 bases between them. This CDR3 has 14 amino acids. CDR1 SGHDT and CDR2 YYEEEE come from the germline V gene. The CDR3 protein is CASRLGRIRDEQYF. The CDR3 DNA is TGTGCCAGCAGGCTTGGGCGAATCAGGGATGAGCAGTACTTC.

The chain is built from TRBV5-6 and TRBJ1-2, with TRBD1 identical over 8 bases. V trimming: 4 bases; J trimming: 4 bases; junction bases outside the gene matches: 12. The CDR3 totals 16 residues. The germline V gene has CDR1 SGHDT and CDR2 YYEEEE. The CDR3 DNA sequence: TGTGCCAGCAGCCCCCGGACAGGGACTACAATCTATGGCTACACCTTC. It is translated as CASSPRTGTTIYGYTF.

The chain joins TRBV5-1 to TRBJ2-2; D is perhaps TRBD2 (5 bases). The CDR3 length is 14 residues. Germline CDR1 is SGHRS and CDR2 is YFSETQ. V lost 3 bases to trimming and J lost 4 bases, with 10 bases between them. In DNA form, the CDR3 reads TGCGCCAGCAGCTGGTCGACTATCACCGGGGAGCTGTTTTTT. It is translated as CASSWSTITGELFF.

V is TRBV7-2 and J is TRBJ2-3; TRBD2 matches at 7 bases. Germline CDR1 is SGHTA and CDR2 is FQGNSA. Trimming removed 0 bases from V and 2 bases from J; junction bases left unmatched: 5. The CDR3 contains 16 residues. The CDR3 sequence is CASSLAERDLTDTQYF. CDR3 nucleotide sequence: TGTGCCAGCAGCTTAGCCGAGCGGGACCTCACAGATACGCAGTATTTT.

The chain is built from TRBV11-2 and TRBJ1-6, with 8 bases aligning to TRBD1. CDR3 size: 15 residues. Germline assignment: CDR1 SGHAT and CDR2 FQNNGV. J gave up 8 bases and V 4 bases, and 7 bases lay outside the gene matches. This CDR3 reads CASSWYQGAYSPLHF. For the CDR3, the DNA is TGTGCCAGCAGCTGGTATCAGGGGGCCTATTCACCCCTCCACTTT.

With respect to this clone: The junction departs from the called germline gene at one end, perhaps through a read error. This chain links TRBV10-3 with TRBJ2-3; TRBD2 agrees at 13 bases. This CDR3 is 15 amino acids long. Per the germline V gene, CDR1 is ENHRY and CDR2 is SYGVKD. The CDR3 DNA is TGTGCCATCAGTGAGTCGGCTTTGGGACTAGCGGGAATTTTATTT. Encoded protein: CAISESALGLAGILF.

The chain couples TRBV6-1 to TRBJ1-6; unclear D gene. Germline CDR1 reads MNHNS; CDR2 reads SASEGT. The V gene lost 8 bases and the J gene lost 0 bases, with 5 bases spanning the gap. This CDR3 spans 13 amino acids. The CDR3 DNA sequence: TGTGCCAGCGTGAGCTCCTATAATTCACCCCTCCACTTT. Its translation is CASVSSYNSPLHF.

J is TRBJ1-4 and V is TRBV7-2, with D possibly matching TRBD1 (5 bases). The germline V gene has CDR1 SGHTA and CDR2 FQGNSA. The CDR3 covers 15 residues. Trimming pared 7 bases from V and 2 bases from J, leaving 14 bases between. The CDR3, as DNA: TGTGCCAGCAATCGGGCAAAGGGGACTAATGAAAAACTGTTTTTT. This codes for CASNRAKGTNEKLFF.

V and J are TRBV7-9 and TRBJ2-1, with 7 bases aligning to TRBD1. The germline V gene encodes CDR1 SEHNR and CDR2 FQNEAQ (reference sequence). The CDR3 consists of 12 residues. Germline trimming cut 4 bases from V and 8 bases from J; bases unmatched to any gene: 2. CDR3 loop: CASSSTGDEQFF. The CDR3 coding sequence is TGTGCCAGCAGCTCTACAGGGGATGAGCAGTTCTTC.

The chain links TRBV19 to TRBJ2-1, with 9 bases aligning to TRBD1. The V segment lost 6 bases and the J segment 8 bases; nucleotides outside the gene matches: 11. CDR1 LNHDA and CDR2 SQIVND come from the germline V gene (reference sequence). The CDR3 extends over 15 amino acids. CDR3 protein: CASRSLGQGGHEQFF. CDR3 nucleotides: TGTGCCAGTAGGTCACTGGGACAGGGTGGGCATGAGCAGTTCTTC. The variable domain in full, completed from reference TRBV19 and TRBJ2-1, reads DGGITQSPKYLFRKEGQNVTLSCEQNLNHDAMYWYRQDPGQGLRLIYYSQIVNDFQKGDIAEGYSVSREKKESFPLTVTSAQKNPTAFYLCASRSLGQGGHEQFFGPGTRLTVL.

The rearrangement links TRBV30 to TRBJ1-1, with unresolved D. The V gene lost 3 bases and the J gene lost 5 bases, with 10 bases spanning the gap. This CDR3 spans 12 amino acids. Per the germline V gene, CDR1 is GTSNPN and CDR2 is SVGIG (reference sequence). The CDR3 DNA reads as TGTGCCTGGAGCGGTCTGGTTACTGAAGCTTTCTTT. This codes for CAWSGLVTEAFF.

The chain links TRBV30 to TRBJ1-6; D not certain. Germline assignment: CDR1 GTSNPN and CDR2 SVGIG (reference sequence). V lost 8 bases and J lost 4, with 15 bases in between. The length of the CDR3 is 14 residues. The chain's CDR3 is CATNSGTYNSPLHF. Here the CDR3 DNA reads TGTGCCACGAACTCAGGCACTTATAATTCACCCCTCCACTTT. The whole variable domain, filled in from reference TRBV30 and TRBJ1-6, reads SQTIHQWPATLVQPVGSPLSLECTVEGTSNPNLYWYRQAAGRGLQLLFYSVGIGQISSEVPQNLSASRPQDRQFILSSKKLLLSDSGFYLCATNSGTYNSPLHFGNGTRLTVT.

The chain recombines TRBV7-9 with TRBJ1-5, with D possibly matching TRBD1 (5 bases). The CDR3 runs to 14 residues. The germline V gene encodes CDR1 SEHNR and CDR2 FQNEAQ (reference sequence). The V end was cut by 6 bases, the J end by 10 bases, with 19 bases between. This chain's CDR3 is CASSSQASQVPQHF. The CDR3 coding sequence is TGTGCCAGCAGTTCCCAAGCGTCACAGGTTCCCCAGCATTTT.

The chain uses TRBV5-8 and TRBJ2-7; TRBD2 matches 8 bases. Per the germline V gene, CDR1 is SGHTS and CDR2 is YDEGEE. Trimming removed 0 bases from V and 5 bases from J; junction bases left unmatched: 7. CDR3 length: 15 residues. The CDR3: CASSLGPGGWDEQYF. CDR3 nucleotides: TGTGCCAGCAGCTTGGGTCCGGGAGGGTGGGACGAGCAGTACTTC.

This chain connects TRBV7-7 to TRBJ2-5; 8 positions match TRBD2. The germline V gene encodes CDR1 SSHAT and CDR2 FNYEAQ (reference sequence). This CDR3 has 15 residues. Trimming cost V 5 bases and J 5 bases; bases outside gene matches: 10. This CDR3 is CASSQVRGGEETQYF. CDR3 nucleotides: TGTGCCAGCAGCCAGGTTCGGGGGGGAGAGGAGACCCAGTACTTC.

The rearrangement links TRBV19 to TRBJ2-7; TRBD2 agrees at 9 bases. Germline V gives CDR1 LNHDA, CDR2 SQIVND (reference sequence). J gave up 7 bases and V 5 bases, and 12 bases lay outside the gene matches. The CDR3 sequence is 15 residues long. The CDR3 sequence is CASSVRSSGASEQYF. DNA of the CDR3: TGTGCCAGTAGTGTACGATCTAGCGGGGCATCAGAGCAGTACTTC.